This TCR beta chain was sequenced during a study of T cell changes during pregnancy in multiple sclerosis (dated by TCRdb to the late 2010s). About the investigation overall: Changes in the T cell repertoire over the course of pregnancy were examined in this study in women with multiple sclerosis.

The library was prepared using the immunoSEQ multiplex PCR assay. TCRdb's version of the immuneACCESS table is confined to in-frame rearrangements and falls short of the full clone set. An unresolved V gene accounts for under half of the shortfall where checked; the remainder is of unknown origin. This sample comprises just over 80,000 clones, roughly 96% of them detected only once. Under 1.2% of the sample goes to the ten largest clones. A word on this clone: What antigen it recognizes has not been identified. The sample holds no much larger clone one base away, and base qualities are not on file.

Trimming accounts for 4 bases at V and 6 bases at J, while the number of junction bases matched to no gene is 7. From the cysteine up to the phenylalanine, the CDR3 has a length of 13 residues. Only the CDR3 part of the read is kept: 39 bases, read in frame from the first base. CDR1 and CDR2 are read off the germline V gene (reference sequence) as GTSNPN and SVGIG. The V and J genes are TRBV30 and TRBJ1-1; 8 of the junction bases match TRBD1. The input for sequencing was peripheral blood, taken in the second trimester of pregnancy. This TCR was sampled from a female donor with multiple sclerosis, enrolled in a pregnancy study. The DNA sequence is TGTGCCTGGAATCCAGGGGGCGCGGCTGAAGCTTTCTTT. Translated, this gives CAWNPGGAAEAFF.